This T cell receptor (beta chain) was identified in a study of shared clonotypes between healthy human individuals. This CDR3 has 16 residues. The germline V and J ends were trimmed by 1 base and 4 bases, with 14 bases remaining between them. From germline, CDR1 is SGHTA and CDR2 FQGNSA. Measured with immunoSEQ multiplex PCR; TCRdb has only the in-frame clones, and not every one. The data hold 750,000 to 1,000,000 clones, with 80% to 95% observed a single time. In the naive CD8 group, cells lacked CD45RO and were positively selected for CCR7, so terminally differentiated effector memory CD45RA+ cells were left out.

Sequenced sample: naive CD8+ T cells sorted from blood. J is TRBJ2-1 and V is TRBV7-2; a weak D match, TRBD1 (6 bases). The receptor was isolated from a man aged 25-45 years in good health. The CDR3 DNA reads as TGTGCCAGCAGCTTAGTGGGACAAATGGGATACAATGAGCAGTTCTTC. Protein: CASSLVGQMGYNEQFF.